The T cell receptor beta chain described here comes from a study of T cells in localized non-small cell lung cancer. Study-wide results and caveats: Investigators sequenced only a single tumor region, leaving heterogeneity possible.

Germline assignment: CDR1 LNHDA and CDR2 SQIVND (reference sequence). This CDR3 is 14 amino acids long. Trimming took 5 bases from V and 7 from J; bases not matched to a gene: 5. In regard to this clone: Its antigen is not identified.

Sequencing used immunoSEQ multiplex PCR; TCRdb keeps in-frame clones, though not all of them. The repertoire holds roughly 7,000 clones, with 40% to 50% as singletons. The receptor was isolated from a man aged 40-75 years with stage I lung adenocarcinoma. The chain uses TRBV19 and TRBJ1-5; TRBD1 matches 10 bases. The sequences come from lymph node tissue, collected before any cancer treatment. CDR3 DNA: TGTGCCAGTAGTTTTGGGACAGGGGAACAGCCCCAGCATTTT. Amino acids: CASSFGTGEQPQHF.